The 28 T cell receptor beta chains listed next were all sequenced from one sample in a study of T-cell reconstitution after alpha-beta-depleted transplantation in children. A library of TCRbeta sequences, prepared with unique molecular identifiers, was generated. TCRdb re-called the PCR reads through MiXCR, storing one row per CDR3 protein. This sample has hundreds of thousands of distinct CDR3 sequences, with approximately 8.4% found just once. Sample: PBMCs, mostly from graft donor cells, taken 360 days after TCRalphabeta/CD19-depleted stem cell transplant. The receptors stem from a male patient aged 2 to 10 who had a stem cell transplant for acute myeloid leukemia, so the T cells may come from the graft donor.

This clonotype was recorded at least ten times. The genes are TRBV12-3 or TRBV12-4 and TRBJ2-4; D might be TRBD1 (6 bases). V lost 3 bases and J lost 2, with 8 bases in between. CDR3 length equals 14 residues. This CDR3 is CASSFGTTKNIQYF. As DNA, the CDR3 is TGTGCCAGCAGTTTCGGGACAACCAAAAACATTCAGTACTTC.

The chain employs TRBV11-1 and TRBJ1-1, with unresolved D. Germline V gene sequence: CDR1 SGHAT, CDR2 FQDESV (reference sequence). The CDR3 totals 14 residues. V lost 1 base and J lost 6, with 12 bases in between. The CDR3 region is CASSLGRIVPEAFF. Here the CDR3 DNA reads TGTGCCAGCAGCTTAGGGCGGATAGTGCCTGAAGCTTTCTTT.

This clonotype was observed at least ten times. V gene TRBV9 combines with J gene TRBJ1-1; weak D call: TRBD1 (5 bases). The germline V gene has CDR1 SGDLS and CDR2 YYNGEE. This CDR3 has 16 residues. V dropped 0 bases and J dropped 2 bases, with 14 bases sitting between them. For the CDR3, the DNA is TGTGCCAGCAGCGTAGCCCTAGGGGCACCTAACACTGAAGCTTTCTTT. As protein: CASSVALGAPNTEAFF.

This clonotype showed up many times. This chain joins TRBV29-1 and TRBJ1-1; 10 nucleotides align to TRBD1. Per germline, CDR1 SQVTM and CDR2 ANQGSEA. Trimming at V came to 7 bases and at J to 0 bases, leaving 5 bases not matched to a gene. This CDR3 contains 14 residues. The CDR3 sequence: CSGQTGGLNTEAFF. The CDR3 nucleotides read TGCAGCGGGCAGACAGGGGGCTTGAACACTGAAGCTTTCTTT.

J is TRBJ1-3 and V is TRBV5-1; D is uncertain. Germline assignment: CDR1 SGHRS and CDR2 YFSETQ. CDR3 length: 18 residues. V gave up 0 bases and J gave up 0 bases, with 16 bases separating them. The CDR3 region has the DNA TGCGCCAGCAGCTTGGCCTTAATCTCGCGGAACTCTGGAAACACCATATATTTT. Translated, it gives CASSLALISRNSGNTIYF.

This clonotype came up many times. This sequence joins TRBV20-1 and TRBJ2-3, with D perhaps TRBD1 or TRBD2 (5 bases each). The V and J ends lost 3 bases and 0 bases respectively, with 10 bases between them. Germline V lookup: CDR1 DFQATT, CDR2 SNEGSKA (reference sequence). The CDR3 covers 14 residues. CDR3 region: CSASGGTSTDTQYF. Here the CDR3 DNA reads TGCAGTGCTAGTGGTGGGACCAGCACAGATACGCAGTATTTT.

This clonotype was observed a few times. The genes are TRBV10-3 and TRBJ2-7, with D unresolved. The V and J ends lost 6 bases and 7 bases respectively, with 7 bases between them. The CDR3 covers 10 residues. The germline V gene has CDR1 ENHRY and CDR2 SYGVKD. The CDR3 nucleotides are TGTGCCATCAGGACCGTAGAGCAGTACTTC. Translation: CAIRTVEQYF.

This clonotype was seen more than once but under ten times. This chain connects TRBV6-5 to TRBJ2-6; D gene unclear. V was shortened by 2 bases and J by 2 bases, with 4 bases between the two germline ends. CDR1 is MNHEY and CDR2 is SVGAGI in the germline V gene. The CDR3 is 14 amino acids. The CDR3 spells CASSYRAGANVLTF. The CDR3 DNA reads TGTGCCAGCAGTTACAGGGCTGGGGCCAACGTCCTGACTTTC.

This clonotype has only a few counts. The chain employs TRBV20-1 and TRBJ2-6, with 7 positions matching TRBD1. The length of the CDR3 is 17 residues. V lost 3 bases, J lost 2 bases, and 10 bases stayed unmatched. The V gene's germline CDR1 is DFQATT and CDR2 SNEGSKA (reference sequence). The CDR3 region has the DNA TGCAGTGCTAGCCCAACGACAGGGACCCCTGGGGCCAACGTCCTGACTTTC. This translates into CSASPTTGTPGANVLTF.

This clonotype was seen repeatedly, ten times or more. The chain couples TRBV29-1 to TRBJ1-1, with D perhaps matching TRBD1 (5 bases). The ends were cut back, 4 bases at V and 4 bases at J, with 10 bases in the middle. Looked up from germline, CDR1 is SQVTM and CDR2 is ANQGSEA. This CDR3 region has 12 residues. CDR3 sequence: CSVAGRGTEAFF. CDR3 nucleotides: TGCAGCGTTGCAGGGAGGGGCACTGAAGCTTTCTTT.

This clonotype was picked up many times. This chain links TRBV5-1 with TRBJ1-5; no clear D gene. The CDR3 extends over 12 amino acids. V shed 1 base and J shed 7 bases, with 6 bases lying between them. Germline V lookup: CDR1 SGHRS, CDR2 YFSETQ. The CDR3 bases are TGCGCCAGCAGCTTGAGTCCCCAGCCCCAGCATTTT. Protein: CASSLSPQPQHF.

A word on this clonotype: Being one base from a much bigger clone, this may be a read error. The chain couples TRBV29-1 to TRBJ2-1, with D perhaps assigned TRBD1 or TRBD2 (5 bases each). The germline V gene encodes CDR1 SQVTM and CDR2 ANQGSEA. V was cut by 5 bases and J by 7 bases, with 12 bases left in between. The CDR3 loop spans 12 amino acids. The CDR3 region is CSVYEGLNEQFF. The CDR3 nucleotides read TGCAGCGTTTATGAGGGGTTGAATGAGCAGTTCTTC.

This clonotype was counted at least ten times. V is TRBV5-1 and J is TRBJ2-3, with D tentatively TRBD2 (6 bases). The V end was cut by 4 bases, the J end by 6 bases, with 21 bases between. Germline assignment: CDR1 SGHRS and CDR2 YFSETQ. CDR3 length: 16 residues. CDR3 protein: CASSPTREPAGDTQYF. In nucleotides, the CDR3 is TGCGCCAGCAGCCCGACGCGGGAACCCGCTGGGGATACGCAGTATTTT.

The chain joins TRBV14 to TRBJ2-7; weak D call: TRBD2 (5 bases). The CDR3 length is 13 residues. The germline gives CDR1 SGHDN, CDR2 FVKESK. The germline V and J ends were trimmed by 10 bases and 2 bases, with 15 bases remaining between them. The CDR3 sequence: CATSTGNPYEQYF. CDR3 in DNA: TGTGCCACCTCGACGGGGAACCCCTACGAGCAGTACTTC.

In this sample, this clonotype turned up many times. J is TRBJ2-2 and V is TRBV5-1, with D unresolved. CDR3 length: 15 amino acids. Germline V CDR1 and CDR2: SGHRS, YFSETQ. Deletions cut 4 bases from V and 1 base from J, with 11 bases between. CDR3 DNA sequence: TGCGCCAGCAGCCCGGCGAGGCGGAACACCGGGGAGCTGTTTTTT. Encoded protein: CASSPARRNTGELFF.

This chain links TRBV20-1 with TRBJ2-4; weak D call: TRBD1 (6 bases). Germline V gene data show CDR1 as DFQATT and CDR2 as SNEGSKA (reference sequence). The CDR3 has 13 amino acids. Deletions cut 4 bases from V and 7 bases from J, with 14 bases between. The CDR3 nucleotides are TGCAGTGCTAACAAGGGGGAATGGAACATTCAGTACTTC. The encoded protein is CSANKGEWNIQYF.

V is TRBV7-3 and J is TRBJ2-7; unclear D gene. CDR1 and CDR2 from the germline V gene are SGHTA and FQGTGA. The CDR3 sequence is 13 residues long. The V end lost 5 bases, the J end lost 0 bases, and 8 bases lay between the germline ends. The CDR3 DNA follows: TGTGCCAGCAGCAAAGGAGACTCCTACGAGCAGTACTTC. Its translation is CASSKGDSYEQYF. Supplemented by reference TRBV7-3 and TRBJ2-7, the full variable domain reads GAGVSQTPSNKVTEKGKYVELRCDPISGHTALYWYRQSLGQGPEFLIYFQGTGAADDSGLPNDRFFAVRPEGSVSTLKIQRTERGDSAVYLCASSKGDSYEQYFGPGTRLTVT.

This clonotype was observed at least ten times. The chain uses TRBV5-1 and TRBJ2-4; 8 positions agree with TRBD2. Germline loops: CDR1 SGHRS, CDR2 YFSETQ. Germline trimming cut 6 bases from V and 6 bases from J; bases unmatched to any gene: 17. CDR3 length equals 17 residues. CDR3 sequence reads: CASKPLMAGGIPNIQYF. As DNA, the CDR3 is TGCGCCAGCAAACCCCTTATGGCGGGGGGAATACCAAACATTCAGTACTTC.

This clonotype was observed a handful of times. The chain recombines TRBV7-2 with TRBJ2-2, with D tentatively TRBD2 (5 bases). Germline CDR1 reads SGHTA; CDR2 reads FQGNSA. The CDR3 is 16 amino acids. V lost 2 bases and J lost 5, with 15 bases in between. CDR3 in amino acids: CASSLYPGVLTGELFF. CDR3 coding DNA: TGTGCCAGCAGCTTATATCCCGGGGTCCTTACCGGGGAGCTGTTTTTT.

This chain connects TRBV30 to TRBJ2-3; TRBD2 matches 7 bases. The V gene's germline CDR1 is GTSNPN and CDR2 SVGIG (reference sequence). This CDR3 is 19 amino acids long. J lost 5 bases, V lost 1 base, and 21 bases had no gene match. CDR3 bases: TGTGCCTGGAGTGCGTGGGGGTTTATTGTGACTAGCTTAGGAGATACGCAGTATTTT. Its translation is CAWSAWGFIVTSLGDTQYF.

The chain links TRBV9 to TRBJ2-2, with D uncertain. CDR1 is SGDLS and CDR2 is YYNGEE in the germline V gene. Trimming removed 4 bases at V and 3 bases at J, with 10 bases between. The CDR3 totals 14 residues. The CDR3 DNA reads as TGTGCCAGCAGCATGACCAGCTACACCGGGGAGCTGTTTTTT. It yields the protein CASSMTSYTGELFF.

This clonotype has only a few counts. The V call is TRBV9, the J call TRBJ2-1, with 7 bases identical to TRBD1. The CDR3 is 19 amino acids. V was pared by 4 bases and J by 0 bases, with 16 bases of the junction left unmatched. Looked up from germline, CDR1 is SGDLS and CDR2 is YYNGEE. DNA of the CDR3: TGTGCCAGCAGCTTGGGGACAAGGGGGCACATGGACTCCTACAATGAGCAGTTCTTC. Amino acids: CASSLGTRGHMDSYNEQFF.

This clonotype was detected a few times. The CDR3 DNA is TGCAGTGCCATGTCCGGGACAGGGGCTTTTGACGAGCAGTACGTC. Translated: CSAMSGTGAFDEQYV. The chain combines TRBV20-1 with TRBJ2-7; 10 nucleotides align to TRBD1. Germline CDR1 reads DFQATT; CDR2 reads SNEGSKA (reference sequence). J was trimmed by 5 bases and V by 6 bases; bases with no gene match: 13. The CDR3 has 15 residues.

J is TRBJ1-2 and V is TRBV27; maybe TRBD1 (6 bases). The CDR3 length is 14 residues. The V end lost 8 bases, the J end lost 4 bases, and 17 bases lay between the germline ends. Per the germline V gene, CDR1 is MNHEY and CDR2 is SMNVEV (reference sequence). Here the CDR3 reads CASALEGGGYGYTF. As DNA, the CDR3 is TGTGCCAGCGCCCTCGAAGGGGGGGGCTATGGCTACACCTTC.

In its sample, this clonotype was seen many times. The chain combines TRBV5-1 with TRBJ2-1; D remains unclear. The V end was cut by 0 bases, the J end by 7 bases, with 11 bases between. Germline values: CDR1 SGHRS, CDR2 YFSETQ. This CDR3 region has 14 residues. The CDR3 DNA is TGCGCCAGCAGCTTGGCCGTCCTAGGGAATGAGCAGTTCTTC. Translated, it gives CASSLAVLGNEQFF.

This clonotype was seen only a few times. The chain is built from TRBV10-3 and TRBJ2-2; 8 positions agree with TRBD1. The germline V gene encodes CDR1 ENHRY and CDR2 SYGVKD. The CDR3 has 13 residues. V was pared by 11 bases and J by 1 base, with 3 bases of the junction left unmatched. CDR3 DNA sequence: TGTGCCTCGGGACAGGAGAACACCGGGGAGCTGTTTTTT. Residues: CASGQENTGELFF.

The chain couples TRBV3-1 to TRBJ1-1, with 11 bases identical to TRBD1. CDR3 length: 15 residues. V lost 1 base, J lost 4 bases, and 2 bases stayed unmatched. Germline-derived CDR1 and CDR2 are LGHDT and YNNKEL (reference sequence). This chain's CDR3 is CASSQGTGGVTEAFF. The CDR3 DNA is TGTGCCAGCAGCCAAGGGACAGGGGGCGTCACTGAAGCTTTCTTT.

The chain couples TRBV12-3 or TRBV12-4 to TRBJ1-1, with a weak D call TRBD1 (6 bases). The length of the CDR3 is 15 residues. Trimming left V 2 bases short and J 5 bases short, with 15 bases between. The CDR3 region has the DNA TGTGCCAGCAGTTTATCAGGGGTGAGGATTACTGAAGCTTTCTTT. Its protein is CASSLSGVRITEAFF.